This TCR beta chain was captured in a study of OX40 agonist ivuxolimab in advanced cancers. Looking at the study overall: The costimulatory receptor OX40 (CD134) was targeted by ivuxolimab, a fully human IgG2 agonistic monoclonal antibody. Intravenous ivuxolimab was administered to patients every 2 weeks at six dose levels: 0.01, 0.1, 0.3, 1.5, 3 and 10 mg/kg. Among the 52 dose-escalation patients, about 19 had hepatocellular carcinoma, roughly 15 melanoma, 9 renal cell carcinoma and 9 head and neck cancer. The dose-escalation cohort was almost 85% male with a mean age of approximately 59 years, ranging from roughly 20 to 80. Prior anti-PD-1, anti-PD-L1 or anti-CTLA-4 therapy was permitted, and 30% to 45% of dose-escalation patients had received checkpoint inhibitors. Partial responses were achieved by three dose-escalation patients, of whom one had hepatocellular carcinoma and two had cutaneous melanoma. The purpose of peripheral TCRbeta sequencing was to test whether ivuxolimab changed TCR sequence diversity and led to clonal T-cell expansion. The paper covers the monotherapy dose-escalation part of the phase I ivuxolimab trial, which included N of about 50 patients. General conclusions and limits of the study: At doses from 0.1 to 3.0 mg/kg, clonal expansion was seen in both CD4+ and CD8+ blood T cells between baseline and week 6. The antigen specificity of the clonally expanded peripheral T cells was not determined. After ivuxolimab, CD8+ T cells had more expanded clones than CD4+ T cells on average. Low levels of normalized T-cell clonal expansion were also seen in some patients who did not respond. In partial responders in the 0.1-3.0 mg/kg groups, normalized peripheral clonal expansion was found to be among the lowest, especially among CD8+ T cells.

Patients with autoimmune disease history or receiving systemic immunosuppression were excluded from the trial. Peripheral blood for TCR sequencing was drawn from every dose cohort at baseline, at cycle 4 day 1 and at cycle 7 day 1. The samples were drawn from a first-in-human, open-label, multicenter phase I dose-escalation trial of ivuxolimab. Adults with locally advanced or metastatic melanoma, renal cell, hepatocellular, or head and neck squamous cell carcinoma were enrolled in the trial. Before TCR sequencing, CD4+ and CD8+ T cells were separately sorted from peripheral blood. A word on this clone: The clone's antigen remains unknown. It has no much larger one-base neighbor in the sample; base qualities were not kept.

The germline V gene provides CDR1 SGHRS and CDR2 YFSETQ. V and J lose 4 bases and 6 bases, and a span of 16 bases separates them. Including cysteine and phenylalanine, the CDR3 has 14 amino acids. The DNA shown is the 42-base CDR3, in frame from base 1. For sequencing of the TCRbeta CDR3 region, genomic DNA was extracted from the sorted cells. The immunoSEQ Assay was used for sequencing of TCRbeta CDR3 regions. TCRdb obtained this table from immuneACCESS and retained in-frame rearrangements with V and J assigned. These tables miss some clones; where compared with another copy, unresolved V genes account for less than half of the shortfall, and the remainder is unexplained. In this sample the table shows approximately 58,000 clones, roughly 77% of which occur a single time. The biggest ten clones account for roughly 1.2% of the sample.

This clonotype was obtained from an adult with an advanced solid tumor such as melanoma, head and neck, liver or kidney cancer. Sequencing used CD4+ or CD8+ T cells sorted from blood, obtained in a trial of the OX40 agonist ivuxolimab. The rearrangement joined TRBV5-1 to TRBJ1-2; there is no confident call for the D gene. The CDR3 region reads CASSPDTPQNGYTF. The nucleotide sequence reads as follows: TGCGCCAGCAGCCCCGACACCCCTCAGAATGGCTACACCTTC.